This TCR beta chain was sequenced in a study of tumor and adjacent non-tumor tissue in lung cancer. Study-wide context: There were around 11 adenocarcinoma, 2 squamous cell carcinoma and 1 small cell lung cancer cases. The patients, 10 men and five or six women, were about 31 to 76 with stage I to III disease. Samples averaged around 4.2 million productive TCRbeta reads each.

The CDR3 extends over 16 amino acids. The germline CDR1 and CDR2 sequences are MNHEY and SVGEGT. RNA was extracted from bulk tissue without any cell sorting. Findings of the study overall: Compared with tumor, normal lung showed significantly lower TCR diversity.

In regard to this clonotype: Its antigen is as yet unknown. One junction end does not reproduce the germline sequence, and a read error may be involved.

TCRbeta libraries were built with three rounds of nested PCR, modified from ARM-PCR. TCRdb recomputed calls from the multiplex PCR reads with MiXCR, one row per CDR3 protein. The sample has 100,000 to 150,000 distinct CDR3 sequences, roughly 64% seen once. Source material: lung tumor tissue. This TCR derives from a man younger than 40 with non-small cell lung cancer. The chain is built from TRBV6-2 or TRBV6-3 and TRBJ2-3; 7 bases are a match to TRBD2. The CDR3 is CPSRERGGQSTDTQYF. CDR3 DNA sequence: TGTCCCAGCAGAGAAAGGGGAGGGCAAAGCACAGATACGCAGTATTTT.